This TCR beta chain was observed in a study of cytomegalovirus exposure and HLA in healthy donors. Across the whole study: In an early release, HLA-typed donors contributed some 82 million unique TCR sequences. Study-level results: Presence/absence analyses assumed roughly uniform sequencing depth across donors. Available immune exposure information was restricted to CMV serostatus only.

Comment on this clone: The antigen remains undetermined.

PCR employed 60 Vbeta and 13 Jbeta primers. The protocol was immunoSEQ multiplex PCR, while the TCRdb copy is restricted to in-frame clones and leaves out a portion. The table for this sample gives more than 140,000 clones. Germline assignment: CDR1 SGHTA and CDR2 FQGNSA. The J segment lost 5 bases and the V segment lost 5 bases, leaving 5 bases of the junction unmatched. This CDR3 is 14 amino acids long. The TCR originated in a woman aged 18-29 years in good health and CMV-seronegative. Sequenced: PBMCs. The J gene is TRBJ2-1, the V gene TRBV7-2; TRBD1 matches at 8 bases. The CDR3 loop is CASSNRGQDNEQFF. The CDR3 nucleotides read TGTGCCAGCAGCAACAGGGGACAGGACAATGAGCAGTTCTTC.